The clone carrying this T cell receptor beta chain was counted at least ten times. Its antigen is not known. Employing constant-segment primers, 5'RACE generated TCR alpha and TCR beta cDNA libraries bearing sample barcodes and UMIs. TCRdb itself ran the 5' RACE reads through MiXCR, one entry per CDR3 protein. The sample records approximately 250,000 distinct CDR3 sequences, around 15% being singletons. These data originate in a study of T-cell memory formation after mild COVID-19. With V trimmed by 0 bases and J by 3 bases, 2 bases remained unmatched. This CDR3 has 16 residues. The germline V gene encodes CDR1 LGHNA and CDR2 YNFKEQ. General observations from the study: SARS-CoV-2 specificity was not confirmed for second-wave clones peaking on day 37.

The sequenced sample consisted of PBMCs or a T cell subset sorted from them (not recorded which). The TCR comes from a man between 18 and 29 years old who had mild COVID-19 (a few samples of this study predate the infection). Cell type and time point are not known. This sequence joins TRBV4-2 and TRBJ2-2; 9 bases agree with TRBD2. The CDR3 DNA reads TGTGCCAGCAGCCAAGACCAGCGGGGGGACACCGGGGAGCTGTTTTTT. Residues: CASSQDQRGDTGELFF.